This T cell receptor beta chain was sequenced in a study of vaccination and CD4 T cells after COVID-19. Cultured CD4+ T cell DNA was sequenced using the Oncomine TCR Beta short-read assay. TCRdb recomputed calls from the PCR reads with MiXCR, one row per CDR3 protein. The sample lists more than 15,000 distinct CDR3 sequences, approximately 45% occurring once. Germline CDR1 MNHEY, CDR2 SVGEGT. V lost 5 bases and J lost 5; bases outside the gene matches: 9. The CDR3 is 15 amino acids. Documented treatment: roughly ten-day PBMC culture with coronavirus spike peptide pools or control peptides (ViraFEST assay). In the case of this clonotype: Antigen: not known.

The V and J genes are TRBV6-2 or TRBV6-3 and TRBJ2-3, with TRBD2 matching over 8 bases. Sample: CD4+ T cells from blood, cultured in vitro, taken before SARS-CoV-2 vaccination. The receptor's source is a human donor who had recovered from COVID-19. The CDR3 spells CASSPSGPGGDTQYF. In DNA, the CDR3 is TGTGCCAGCAGTCCTAGCGGGCCGGGAGGAGATACGCAGTATTTT.